Shown below are 31 T cell receptor beta chains from a single sample sequenced in a study of vaccination effects on CD4 cells after COVID-19. ViraFEST assay sequencing came after antigen-specific CD4+ T cells were expanded with viral peptide pools. Upon completion of under eleven days in culture, CD4+ T cells were isolated. No vaccinee had earlier SARS-CoV-2 infection, and nucleocapsid antibodies were negative. These receptors lack a known antigen. Method: immunoSEQ multiplex PCR; TCRdb's copy keeps in-frame clones and lacks some. The sample contains under 25,000 clones, approximately 73% of which appear only once. Sequencing was performed on CD4+ T cells from PBMCs cultured with SARS-CoV-2 spike peptides, taken before COVID-19 vaccination. The receptor source for this set is a human donor who received a COVID-19 vaccine.

The gene calls are TRBV6-5 and TRBJ2-1; D gene unclear. Germline V gene data show CDR1 as MNHEY and CDR2 as SVGAGI. Trimming took 3 bases from V and 4 from J, leaving 10 bases between them. The CDR3 has 14 amino acids. CDR3 in amino acids: CASSYSEGYNEQFF. DNA of the CDR3: TGTGCCAGCAGTTATTCCGAAGGGTACAATGAGCAGTTCTTC.

The chain recombines TRBV3-1 (or the pseudogene TRBV3-2) with TRBJ1-5, with TRBD1 as a possible D gene (5 bases). The CDR3 runs 16 residues. V was cut by 4 bases and J by 2 bases, with 15 bases left in between. The germline V gene encodes CDR1 LGHDT and CDR2 YNNKEL (reference sequence). The CDR3 region is CASSPGGVGRNQPQHF. CDR3 coding DNA: TGTGCCAGCAGCCCCGGAGGGGTTGGGCGCAATCAGCCCCAGCATTTT.

This chain connects TRBV6-5 to TRBJ2-5; 11 bases are a match to TRBD1. The CDR3 runs to 16 residues. Trimming cost V 2 bases and J 3 bases; bases outside gene matches: 5. Germline V gives CDR1 MNHEY, CDR2 SVGAGI. The CDR3 DNA reads TGTGCCAGCAGTTACGGACCGGGACAGGGGGAAGAGACCCAGTACTTC. Its protein is CASSYGPGQGEETQYF.

V is TRBV5-5 and J is TRBJ1-3; a possible D gene is TRBD1 (5 bases). Per the germline V gene, CDR1 is SGHKS and CDR2 is YYEKEE (reference sequence). CDR3 length equals 16 residues. V lost 1 base and J 0 bases, leaving 11 bases between the germline ends. The CDR3 DNA reads TGTGCCAGCAGCTTGTCCCAGGGCGTCTCTGGAAACACCATATATTTT. It encodes CASSLSQGVSGNTIYF.

This chain links TRBV7-9 with TRBJ1-1; D possibly corresponds to TRBD1 (6 bases). Trimming removed 5 bases from V and 1 base from J, with 11 bases in between. Germline CDR1 reads SEHNR; CDR2 reads FQNEAQ (reference sequence). The CDR3 is made up of 14 amino acids. CDR3 amino acids: CASSTPTGNTEAFF. The CDR3, as DNA: TGTGCCAGCAGCACCCCGACAGGGAACACTGAAGCTTTCTTT.

The chain carries TRBV3-1 (or the pseudogene TRBV3-2) and TRBJ2-3; TRBD1 matches 7 bases. Germline CDR1 LGHDT, CDR2 YNNKEL (reference sequence). V was clipped by 1 base and J by 7 bases; unmatched bases: 5. This CDR3 comprises 14 residues. CDR3 DNA sequence: TGTGCCAGCAGCCAAGCGACAGGGTTCAATACGCAGTATTTT. It specifies CASSQATGFNTQYF.

This clone was detected only once. The genes are TRBV5-1 and TRBJ2-3; 7 bases fit TRBD1. From germline, CDR1 is SGHRS and CDR2 YFSETQ. The junction had 17 bases not matched to a gene; V was cut back by 4 bases and J by 0 bases. This CDR3 has 19 residues. CDR3 sequence (DNA): TGCGCCAGCAGCCGCTCAGGGTTGAGGGGGCTCAGTAGCACAGATACGCAGTATTTT. Residues: CASSRSGLRGLSSTDTQYF.

The chain employs TRBV19 and TRBJ1-4; D possibly corresponds to TRBD1 (5 bases). Looked up from germline, CDR1 is LNHDA and CDR2 is SQIVND (reference sequence). This CDR3 contains 16 residues. Trimming took 6 bases from V and 3 from J, leaving 17 bases between them. DNA for the CDR3: TGTGCCAGTAGGACGAATCCGGGACGGGCTAATGAAAAACTGTTTTTT. Translated: CASRTNPGRANEKLFF.

The rearrangement uses TRBV5-6 and TRBJ2-3; TRBD1 might be the D (5 bases). Trimming pared 5 bases from V and 2 bases from J, leaving 15 bases between. The CDR3 contains 15 residues. The germline gives CDR1 SGHDT, CDR2 YYEEEE. The CDR3 here is CASRGVVDPTDTQYF. The CDR3 region has the DNA TGTGCCAGCAGAGGGGTGGTGGACCCCACAGATACGCAGTATTTT.

The V and J genes are TRBV29-1 and TRBJ1-2, with 10 bases fitting TRBD1. Trimming cost V 4 bases and J 1 base; bases outside gene matches: 6. Germline V gene sequence: CDR1 SQVTM, CDR2 ANQGSEA. The CDR3 totals 15 residues. This chain's CDR3 is CSVGTGQGSNYGYTF. The DNA for the CDR3 is TGCAGCGTTGGCACGGGACAGGGGAGTAACTATGGCTACACCTTC.

J is TRBJ1-2 and V is TRBV6-2 or TRBV6-3, with D uncertain. The germline V gene has CDR1 MNHEY and CDR2 SVGEGT. V was cut by 6 bases and J by 4 bases, with 12 bases left in between. The CDR3 totals 13 residues. The CDR3 region is CASSPAPPYGYTF. The CDR3 nucleotides read TGTGCCAGCAGCCCGGCACCTCCCTATGGCTACACCTTC.

This chain joins TRBV12-3 or TRBV12-4 and TRBJ2-5; tentatively, D is TRBD2 (6 bases). Deletions cut 1 base from V and 4 bases from J, with 7 bases between. The CDR3 contains 13 residues. The CDR3 bases are TGTGCCAGCAGTTTAGGGGAGGCAGAGACCCAGTACTTC. This gives the protein CASSLGEAETQYF.

The rearrangement uses TRBV6-5 and TRBJ1-3; no firm D call. The CDR3 spans 16 residues. The germline CDR1 and CDR2 sequences are MNHEY and SVGAGI. V lost 1 base and J lost 7, with 17 bases in between. CDR3 region: CASSYLGSGVVNTIYF. Written as DNA, the CDR3 is TGTGCCAGCAGTTACTTGGGCAGCGGAGTCGTCAACACCATATATTTT.

Sample share makes this clone medium-sized. The rearrangement uses TRBV10-3 and TRBJ1-2; D might be TRBD1 (5 bases). V was pared by 2 bases and J by 5 bases, with 9 bases between. The germline V gene has CDR1 ENHRY and CDR2 SYGVKD. The CDR3 covers 13 residues. CDR3 coding DNA: TGTGCCATCAGTGAGGTGGGGGAATATGGCTACACCTTC. It is translated as CAISEVGEYGYTF.

The chain recombines TRBV4-1 with TRBJ1-4; D perhaps matches TRBD1 (5 bases). V was clipped by 3 bases and J by 4 bases, with 9 bases between them. The CDR3 runs to 14 residues. The germline V gene encodes CDR1 MGHRA and CDR2 YSYEKL. The CDR3 loop reads CASSQWQGNEKLFF. The DNA of the CDR3 is TGCGCCAGCAGCCAGTGGCAGGGTAATGAAAAACTGTTTTTT.

The chain links TRBV27 to TRBJ2-1; 7 positions match TRBD2. Trimming cost V 3 bases and J 7 bases; bases outside gene matches: 6. The CDR3 consists of 14 residues. Looked up from germline, CDR1 is MNHEY and CDR2 is SMNVEV (reference sequence). This chain's CDR3 is CASSFSLAENEQFF. CDR3 nucleotides: TGTGCCAGCAGTTTTTCTCTAGCGGAAAATGAGCAGTTCTTC.

CDR3 sequence (DNA): TGCGCCAGCAGCTTGCGACTAGCGGGAGGGCTCGGCGGGGAGCTGTTTTTT. Amino acids: CASSLRLAGGLGGELFF. V gene TRBV5-1 combines with J gene TRBJ2-2, with TRBD2 matching 14 bases. J gave up 7 bases and V 1 base, and 6 bases lay outside the gene matches. The CDR3 runs 17 residues. Germline CDR1 is SGHRS and CDR2 is YFSETQ. Combining the CDR3 with reference TRBV5-1 and TRBJ2-2 gives the whole variable domain KAGVTQTPRYLIKTRGQQVTLSCSPISGHRSVSWYQQTPGQGLQFLFEYFSETQRNKGNFPGRFSGRQFSNSRSEMNVSTLELGDSALYLCASSLRLAGGLGGELFFGEGSRLTVL.

V gene TRBV21-1 combines with J gene TRBJ2-7; no DNA check was done on the table's D call, TRBD2. TRBV21-1 is marked as a pseudogene. The CDR3 is 16 amino acids. In DNA, the CDR3 is TGTGCCAGCAGCAAAGTCGCTAGCGGGGGGGCCTACGAGCAGTACTTC. Protein: CASSKVASGGAYEQYF.

The rearrangement joins TRBV29-1 to TRBJ2-7; D is perhaps TRBD1 (5 bases). CDR3 length equals 13 residues. Trimming took 5 bases from V and 2 from J, leaving 13 bases between them. Germline values: CDR1 SQVTM, CDR2 ANQGSEA. CDR3 nucleotide sequence: TGCAGCGTTCTGGGGCCAGGACCCTACGAGCAGTACTTC. Residues: CSVLGPGPYEQYF.

V and J are TRBV12-3 or TRBV12-4 and TRBJ2-3; D call uncertain. Trimming stripped 5 bases from V and 2 bases from J, with 8 bases between. The CDR3 runs to 13 residues. CDR3 sequence reads: CASSLGNTDTQYF. For the CDR3, the DNA is TGTGCCAGCAGTCTAGGAAACACAGATACGCAGTATTTT.

This clone was detected once. The chain uses TRBV4-1 and TRBJ1-4, with D hard to call. The V and J ends lost 4 bases and 7 bases respectively, with 16 bases between them. The CDR3 length is 15 residues. Germline-derived CDR1 and CDR2 are MGHRA and YSYEKL. CDR3 sequence reads: CASSPFGRSGEKLFF. CDR3 sequence (DNA): TGCGCCAGCAGCCCTTTTGGCAGGTCGGGTGAAAAACTGTTTTTT.

This chain links TRBV12-3 or TRBV12-4 with TRBJ1-6; no clear D gene. The CDR3 loop spans 12 amino acids. Trimming pared 1 base from V and 14 bases from J, leaving 9 bases between. DNA for the CDR3: TGTGCCAGCAGTTTAGGCGGTCAAACCCTCCACTTT. Translated: CASSLGGQTLHF.

The gene calls are TRBV5-1 and TRBJ1-1; TRBD1 might be the D (5 bases). The CDR3 covers 15 residues. Germline assignment: CDR1 SGHRS and CDR2 YFSETQ. V lost 2 bases and J lost 1, with 12 bases in between. The CDR3 loop is CASSLDSAANTEAFF. The DNA for the CDR3 is TGCGCCAGCAGCTTAGACAGTGCAGCGAACACTGAAGCTTTCTTT.

This clone was found once. V usage is TRBV7-7 and J usage is TRBJ2-3; possibly TRBD1 for D (6 bases). The germline V and J ends were trimmed by 2 bases and 4 bases, with 10 bases remaining between them. The CDR3 length is 14 residues. Germline V gene lookup returns CDR1 SSHAT and CDR2 FNYEAQ (reference sequence). Written as DNA, the CDR3 is TGTGCCAGCAGCTTATCTGGGGGCGCAGATACGCAGTATTTT. Translated, it gives CASSLSGGADTQYF.

This clone has more than one count but fewer than ten. The junction shows a germline mismatch at one end, possibly a read error. The chain combines TRBV5-8 with TRBJ2-7; possibly TRBD1 for D (5 bases). From germline, CDR1 is SGHTS and CDR2 YDEGEE. There are 12 residues in the CDR3. The CDR3 region is CASSLEASGIGF. Here the CDR3 DNA reads TGTGCCAGCAGCTTGGAGGCTTCAGGGATTGGCTTC.

This sequence joins TRBV21-1 and TRBJ2-1. TRBV21-1 is termed a pseudogene. This CDR3 comprises 13 residues. The CDR3 nucleotides read TGTGCCAGAGACAGGAGGGGATACAATGAGCAGTTCTTC. The encoded protein is CARDRRGYNEQFF.

The J gene is TRBJ2-7, the V gene TRBV10-1, with TRBD2 as a possible D gene (5 bases). Between the trimmed V and J ends, which lost 4 bases and 3 bases, there was a span of 7 bases. The CDR3 has 12 residues. In germline, CDR1 is WNHNN, CDR2 SYGVQD (reference sequence). CDR3 DNA sequence: TGCGCCAGCAGTGGTCGGGGCTACGAGCAGTACTTC. This sequence encodes CASSGRGYEQYF.

The gene calls are TRBV5-6 and TRBJ2-7, with a tentative D call TRBD1 (6 bases). CDR1 SGHDT and CDR2 YYEEEE come from the germline V gene. Trimming removed 3 bases at V and 0 bases at J, with 16 bases between. The CDR3 is 16 residues long. The CDR3 region has the DNA TGTGCCAGCAGCTCACTGGGGACATGGAGCTCCTACGAGCAGTACTTC. Amino acids: CASSSLGTWSSYEQYF.

The chain combines TRBV4-1 with TRBJ1-2, with D unresolved. The V end was cut by 0 bases, the J end by 8 bases, with 7 bases between. CDR1 MGHRA and CDR2 YSYEKL come from the germline V gene. CDR3 size: 12 residues. The CDR3 loop is CASSQEPSGYTF. The DNA of the CDR3 is TGCGCCAGCAGCCAAGAACCCTCGGGCTACACCTTC.

The chain employs TRBV7-8 and TRBJ2-7; 9 nucleotides match TRBD2. J was trimmed by 4 bases and V by 2 bases; bases with no gene match: 0. CDR3 length: 13 amino acids. The V gene's germline CDR1 is SGHVS and CDR2 FQNEAQ. CDR3 bases: TGTGCCAGCAGCTTACTAGCGGGGTACGAGCAGTACTTC. Its protein product is CASSLLAGYEQYF.

Only a few counts were recorded for this clone. V usage is TRBV4-1 and J usage is TRBJ1-5; 9 bases align to TRBD1. The germline gives CDR1 MGHRA, CDR2 YSYEKL. This CDR3 spans 15 amino acids. The J segment lost 0 bases and the V segment lost 7 bases, leaving 4 bases of the junction unmatched. CDR3 residues: CASTRTGDSNQPQHF. CDR3 nucleotide sequence: TGCGCCAGCACCCGGACAGGGGATAGCAATCAGCCCCAGCATTTT.